The 3 T cell receptor beta chains in this list originate from one sample, sequenced in a study of T cells in Graves' hyperthyroidism and ophthalmopathy. Regions amplified from RNA transcripts were the TCR beta CDR3 regions. Initially, a first-round RT-PCR of the TCR CDR3 employed the HTBI primer set. TCRdb independently ran MiXCR on the multiplex PCR reads; one entry per CDR3 protein. The repertoire holds fewer than 850,000 distinct CDR3 sequences, with approximately 15% as singletons. Input material: blood. These receptors all stem from a man aged 50 to 59 with Graves' hyperthyroidism.

This clonotype was found many times. The V gene is TRBV19, the J gene TRBJ2-5; D assignment may be TRBD1 or TRBD2 (5 bases each). This CDR3 is built from 15 residues. Trimming took off 5 bases at V and 1 base at J, with 14 bases between the two ends. The germline gives CDR1 LNHDA, CDR2 SQIVND (reference sequence). In DNA form, the CDR3 reads TGTGCCAGTAGTCCTCTGGGACGGTTCCAAGAGACCCAGTACTTC. Protein sequence: CASSPLGRFQETQYF.

V and J are TRBV7-2 and TRBJ2-3; D gene unclear. Looked up from germline, CDR1 is SGHTA and CDR2 is FQGNSA. V lost 0 bases and J 4 bases, leaving 8 bases between the germline ends. The CDR3 loop spans 14 amino acids. The CDR3: CASSLANSPDTQYF. CDR3 nucleotides: TGTGCCAGCAGCTTAGCCAATAGTCCAGATACGCAGTATTTT.

CDR3 coding DNA: TGTGCCAGCAGCTTGACAACAGGGTGGGCTAGCGGGGAGTGGTCCTACGAGCAGTACTTC. It specifies CASSLTTGWASGEWSYEQYF. The J gene is TRBJ2-7, the V gene TRBV7-2, with TRBD2 identical over 9 bases. Trimming took 3 bases from V and 1 from J; bases not matched to a gene: 19. In germline, CDR1 is SGHTA, CDR2 FQGNSA. The CDR3 has 20 amino acids.